This is a list of T cell receptor beta chains from one sample in a study of T cells in tumors after PD-1 blockade. The assay was immunoSEQ multiplex PCR, and TCRdb's table has in-frame clones only and misses some. Of around 13,000 clones in the sample, 80% to 85% were seen once. The specimen comprised PBMCs, sampled after anti-PD-1 treatment. The source of these receptors is a human donor with basal cell carcinoma. Both conserved end residues are part of each CDR3. Each record gives: D gene, V gene, J gene, CDR3 protein, CDR3 DNA. The D gene is left open where the match is weak.

NA	TRBV5-5	TRBJ1-2	CASSFISGGADYGYTF	TGTGCCAGCAGCTTTATCTCGGGGGGAGCTGACTATGGCTACACCTTC
NA	TRBV12-5	TRBJ1-1	CASGRGDNRNTEAFF	TGTGCTAGTGGCCGGGGGGACAATCGGAACACTGAAGCTTTCTTT
NA	TRBV6-1	TRBJ1-2	CASSDPGGWGQGGYTF	TGTGCCAGCAGTGATCCGGGAGGTTGGGGGCAGGGTGGCTACACCTTC
NA	TRBV5-1	TRBJ2-3	CASSLAFEDTQYF	TGCGCCAGCAGCTTGGCCTTCGAAGATACGCAGTATTTT
NA	TRBV25-1	TRBJ1-2	CASSSQGDYGYTF	TGTGCCAGCAGTTCACAGGGCGACTATGGCTACACCTTC
NA	TRBV25-1	TRBJ1-2	CASSSVGKEGYTF	TGTGCCAGCAGCAGTGTGGGAAAAGAGGGCTACACCTTC
NA	TRBV9	TRBJ1-2	CASPQAVPGTNYGYTF	TGTGCCAGCCCTCAAGCGGTACCCGGAACTAACTATGGCTACACCTTC
NA	TRBV28	TRBJ2-5	CAPYPGHNLETQYF	TGTGCCCCCTATCCGGGACATAATTTGGAGACCCAGTACTTC
TRBD1	TRBV25-1	TRBJ2-3	CASSSGQSSTDTQYF	TGTGCCAGCAGTTCGGGACAGTCTAGCACAGATACGCAGTATTTT
TRBD2	TRBV18	TRBJ2-3	CASSQGLAGGGDTQYF	TGTGCCAGCTCACAAGGACTAGCGGGGGGCGGAGATACGCAGTATTTT
NA	TRBV2	TRBJ2-7	CASRTYEQYF	TGTGCCAGCAGGACCTACGAGCAGTACTTC